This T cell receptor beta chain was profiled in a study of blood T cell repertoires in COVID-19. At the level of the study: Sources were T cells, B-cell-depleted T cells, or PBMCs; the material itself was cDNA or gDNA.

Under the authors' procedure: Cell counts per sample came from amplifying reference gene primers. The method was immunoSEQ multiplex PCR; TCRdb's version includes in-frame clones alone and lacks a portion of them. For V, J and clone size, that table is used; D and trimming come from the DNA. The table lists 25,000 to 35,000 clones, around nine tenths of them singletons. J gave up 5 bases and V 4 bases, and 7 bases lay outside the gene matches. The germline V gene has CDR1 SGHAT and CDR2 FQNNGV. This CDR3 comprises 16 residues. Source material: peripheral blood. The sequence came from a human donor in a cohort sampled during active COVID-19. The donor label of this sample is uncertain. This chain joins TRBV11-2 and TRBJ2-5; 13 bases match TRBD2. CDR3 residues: CASSSGLAGEDETQYF. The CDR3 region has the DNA TGTGCCAGCAGCTCCGGACTAGCGGGAGAAGACGAGACCCAGTACTTC.